This entry is about one T cell receptor (beta chain). The antigen is unknown. The CDR3 is 13 amino acids. Deletions cut 0 bases from V and 8 bases from J, with 9 bases between. The germline V gene has CDR1 SGDLS and CDR2 YYNGEE. The hyperthyroidism patients had a new diagnosis of under 2 months' duration and were aged 18 to 65. These data come from a study of Graves' ophthalmopathy and Graves' hyperthyroidism. RNA transcripts were the template, and TCR beta CDR3 regions were amplified from them. First-round RT-PCR with HTBI primers preceded a second-round multiplex PCR. MiXCR was run by TCRdb on the multiplex PCR reads, yielding one entry per CDR3 protein. Among roughly 1.1 million distinct CDR3 sequences listed, 35% to 40% were seen once. General study findings and limits: The model forecast ophthalmopathy progression, reaching under 71% sensitivity and less than 75% specificity.

This TCR was sampled from an adult man with Graves' hyperthyroidism. Material: peripheral blood or thyroid tissue (not recorded which). The J gene is TRBJ1-5, the V gene TRBV9; possible D gene TRBD1, 5 bases. The CDR3 coding sequence is TGTGCCAGCAGCGTAGAAGGAGGGGAGCCCCAGCATTTT. It yields the protein CASSVEGGEPQHF.